The sequence of this TCR beta chain was determined in a study of CD8 T cells in ankylosing spondylitis. Comment on this clonotype: Its specificity is unknown.

Study-wide findings and caveats: Within ankylosing spondylitis blood, a TCR beta motif made up of eight highly homologous variants appeared to be characteristic.

Libraries for TCR beta were made by quantitative 5'-RACE with molecular barcodes. Each CDR3 protein gets one entry after TCRdb re-called the 5' RACE reads with MiXCR. There are about 280,000 distinct CDR3 sequences in the sample; around 18% occur only once, and about 8% lies in the top ten. This CDR3 spans 17 amino acids. J lost 4 bases, V lost 7 bases, and 15 bases had no gene match. Germline V gene data show CDR1 as LNHDA and CDR2 as SQIVND (reference sequence). The receptor's source is a male donor with ankylosing spondylitis or in good health (not recorded which). Sequences were obtained from blood, either unsorted or a sorted T cell fraction (not recorded which). The rearrangement joins TRBV19 to TRBJ2-1, with TRBD2 identical over 8 bases. CDR3 protein: CASTTRGGHGFYNEQFF. The CDR3 DNA sequence: TGTGCCAGTACCACCCGGGGGGGACACGGATTTTACAATGAGCAGTTCTTC.